This entry concerns a single TCR beta chain. Its specificity is unknown. The CDR3 extends over 14 amino acids. The V gene's germline CDR1 is SGHTA and CDR2 FQGNSA. V lost 5 bases and J lost 2, with 12 bases in between. The sample comes from a study of T cells in Graves' hyperthyroidism and ophthalmopathy. What was amplified from RNA transcripts were TCR beta CDR3 regions. Carried out on the TCR CDR3, a first-round RT-PCR used the HTBI primer set. TCRdb reprocessed the multiplex PCR reads with MiXCR, giving one entry per CDR3 protein. Of nearly 750,000 distinct CDR3 sequences in the sample, roughly 32% were seen once. Patients counted as stable if ophthalmopathy did not develop within 18 months. General study results and limits: A model using 13 V-J features told ophthalmopathy apart from stable hyperthyroidism. Ophthalmopathy was identified by the model a median around 6.3 months ahead of onset.

Sequencing used blood. The genes are TRBV7-2 and TRBJ2-5, with D perhaps TRBD1 (7 bases). The TCR comes from a woman in her forties with Graves' hyperthyroidism. In nucleotides, the CDR3 is TGTGCCAGCAGCCATCAGGGGGGTCAAGAGACCCAGTACTTC. Translated: CASSHQGGQETQYF.